A single sample gave rise to the 30 T cell receptor beta chains below, sequenced in a study of T cell changes during pregnancy in multiple sclerosis. The repertoire was sequenced with immunoSEQ multiplex PCR; TCRdb's copy has only in-frame clones and lacks some. The table records 50,000 to 65,000 clones, 70% to 90% of them present only once. Specimen: CD4+ T cells from peripheral blood mononuclear cells, collected in the third trimester of pregnancy. These receptors came from a female donor with multiple sclerosis, enrolled in a pregnancy study.

In this sample, this clone turned up once. The chain has TRBV7-9 and TRBJ2-2; D gene ambiguous. Germline CDR1 and CDR2: SEHNR and FQNEAQ (reference sequence). The V end lost 0 bases, the J end lost 6 bases, and 11 bases lay between the germline ends. The CDR3 consists of 15 residues. CDR3 loop: CASSLALWRPGELFF. DNA for the CDR3: TGTGCCAGCAGCTTAGCGCTTTGGCGGCCCGGGGAGCTGTTTTTT.

DNA for the CDR3: TGTGCCAGCAGTTCCCGGGACAGGGGTATTAGAAACGAGCAGTACTTC. This codes for CASSSRDRGIRNEQYF. The genes are TRBV6-5 and TRBJ2-7; TRBD1 matches at 10 bases. There are 16 residues in the CDR3. CDR1 and CDR2 (germline): MNHEY, SVGAGI. Trimming at V came to 4 bases and at J to 5 bases, leaving 11 bases not matched to a gene.

This chain connects TRBV7-9 to TRBJ2-3; TRBD2 matches at 11 bases. After removal of 0 bases from V and 5 bases from J, the junction contained 1 base not matched to a gene. The length of the CDR3 is 15 residues. Germline assignment: CDR1 SEHNR and CDR2 FQNEAQ (reference sequence). The CDR3 nucleotides are TGTGCCAGCAGCTTAGCAGGACTAGCGGGAGATACGCAGTATTTT. Translated, it gives CASSLAGLAGDTQYF.

The V and J genes are TRBV6-6 and TRBJ2-7, with a possible D match to TRBD1 (5 bases). The germline CDR1 and CDR2 sequences are MNHNY and SVGAGI (reference sequence). CDR3 length: 15 amino acids. Trimming stripped 6 bases from V and 0 bases from J, with 15 bases between. The CDR3 sequence is CASSHTGTTSYEQYF. As DNA, the CDR3 is TGTGCCAGCAGCCATACAGGAACTACCTCCTACGAGCAGTACTTC.

This chain uses TRBV4-2 with TRBJ2-6, with D maybe TRBD2 (6 bases). CDR1 is LGHNA and CDR2 is YNFKEQ in the germline V gene. V lost 0 bases and J 1 base, leaving 10 bases between the germline ends. CDR3 length: 17 residues. In DNA form, the CDR3 reads TGTGCCAGCAGCCAAGACGGGGGTCTTTCTGGGGCCAACGTCCTGACTTTC. This codes for CASSQDGGLSGANVLTF.

The chain links TRBV11-3 to TRBJ2-1, with 8 bases matching TRBD2. Germline trimming cut 0 bases from V and 9 bases from J; bases unmatched to any gene: 16. This CDR3 is built from 18 residues. CDR1 and CDR2 (germline): SGHNT, YENEEA. The CDR3 spells CASSLDQSGSSRLGEQFF. The CDR3 nucleotides are TGTGCCAGCAGCTTAGATCAGAGCGGGAGTTCTCGTCTCGGTGAGCAGTTCTTC.

This chain uses TRBV5-6 with TRBJ1-2; D perhaps matches TRBD1 (5 bases). The germline V gene encodes CDR1 SGHDT and CDR2 YYEEEE. This CDR3 is built from 13 residues. The V gene lost 5 bases and the J gene lost 7 bases, with 15 bases spanning the gap. In nucleotides, the CDR3 is TGTGCCAGCAGTGTGGAGCAGGGCAGTGGCTACACCTTC. Its translation is CASSVEQGSGYTF.

This chain joins TRBV18 and TRBJ2-2, with D possibly matching TRBD1 (6 bases). The CDR3 has 14 amino acids. The germline CDR1 and CDR2 sequences are KGHSH and LQKENI. Trimming left V 6 bases short and J 6 bases short, with 14 bases between. The CDR3 region is CASSEQTGAGELFF. The CDR3 nucleotides are TGTGCCAGCTCCGAACAGACAGGTGCCGGGGAGCTGTTTTTT.

This rearrangement joins TRBV11-3 to TRBJ2-2; 7 nucleotides agree with TRBD2. Germline lookup yields CDR1 SGHNT and CDR2 YENEEA. The J segment lost 6 bases and the V segment lost 5 bases, leaving 18 bases of the junction unmatched. The CDR3 loop spans 18 amino acids. The CDR3 sequence is CASSRGGWGGSQSGELFF. Here the CDR3 DNA reads TGTGCCAGCAGCCGCGGAGGGTGGGGGGGAAGCCAATCCGGGGAGCTGTTTTTT.

This clone has more than one count but fewer than ten. The chain links TRBV19 to TRBJ1-6; 8 nucleotides match TRBD1. Per the germline V gene, CDR1 is LNHDA and CDR2 is SQIVND (reference sequence). V was clipped by 7 bases and J by 6 bases; unmatched bases: 2. The CDR3 has 13 residues. CDR3 coding DNA: TGTGCCAGTATTGGACAGGGTAATTCACCCCTCCACTTT. Protein: CASIGQGNSPLHF.

This clone was found once. The V and J genes are TRBV5-1 and TRBJ2-7; 8 bases match TRBD1. V lost 4 bases, J lost 1 base, and 4 bases stayed unmatched. This CDR3 comprises 14 residues. The germline V gene encodes CDR1 SGHRS and CDR2 YFSETQ. The CDR3 DNA sequence: TGCGCCAGCAGCAGGGGACAGGATTCCTACGAGCAGTACTTC. Its translation is CASSRGQDSYEQYF.

The rearrangement links TRBV7-9 to TRBJ1-5; a weak D match, TRBD1 (6 bases). The CDR3 totals 17 residues. V was clipped by 1 base and J by 0 bases, with 13 bases between them. The V gene's germline CDR1 is SEHNR and CDR2 FQNEAQ (reference sequence). DNA for the CDR3: TGTGCCAGCAGCTTAGAATGGTCGGACAGTAGCAATCAGCCCCAGCATTTT. Its translation is CASSLEWSDSSNQPQHF.

This sequence joins TRBV7-8 and TRBJ2-3, with no clear D. Germline values: CDR1 SGHVS, CDR2 FQNEAQ. This CDR3 comprises 11 residues. Trimming took off 6 bases at V and 6 bases at J, with 7 bases between the two ends. CDR3 sequence reads: CASREMDTQYF. In nucleotides, the CDR3 is TGTGCCAGCAGGGAGATGGATACGCAGTATTTT.

This clone was picked up one time. This chain's CDR3 is CASSLAEVIEQFF. The CDR3 nucleotides are TGTGCCAGCAGCTTAGCGGAGGTCATTGAGCAGTTCTTC. The chain combines TRBV7-2 with TRBJ2-1; the D gene is possibly TRBD2 (5 bases). V was trimmed by 0 bases and J by 9 bases, leaving 9 bases between them. This CDR3 has 13 amino acids. The germline V gene has CDR1 SGHTA and CDR2 FQGNSA. Supplemented by reference TRBV7-2 and TRBJ2-1, the full variable domain reads GAGVSQSPSNKVTEKGKDVELRCDPISGHTALYWYRQSLGQGLEFLIYFQGNSAPDKSGLPSDRFSAERTGGSVSTLTIQRTQQEDSAVYLCASSLAEVIEQFFGPGTRLTVL.

This clone has a single count. The V and J genes are TRBV15 and TRBJ1-3, with D uncertain. Per the germline V gene, CDR1 is LNHNV and CDR2 is YYDKDF (reference sequence). The CDR3 loop spans 14 amino acids. V shed 5 bases and J shed 4 bases, with 12 bases lying between them. The CDR3 here is CATSAVGVGNTIYF. The CDR3 DNA reads TGTGCCACCAGCGCCGTCGGGGTAGGAAACACCATATATTTT.

V usage is TRBV6-5 and J usage is TRBJ2-7, with 10 bases matching TRBD2. The germline V gene encodes CDR1 MNHEY and CDR2 SVGAGI. V shed 11 bases, J shed 5 bases, and the junction held 9 bases outside the gene matches. CDR3 length equals 13 residues. CDR3 sequence: CASRIAGGDEQYF. The CDR3 nucleotides read TGTGCCTCCCGGATAGCGGGAGGTGACGAGCAGTACTTC.

The chain has TRBV29-1 and TRBJ1-2; 7 bases line up with TRBD1. From germline, CDR1 is SQVTM and CDR2 ANQGSEA. This CDR3 is 14 amino acids long. V lost 2 bases to trimming and J lost 4 bases; unmatched junction nucleotides: 7. This CDR3 is CSVEKGQRSYGYTF. CDR3 sequence (DNA): TGCAGCGTTGAAAAGGGACAGAGAAGCTATGGCTACACCTTC. The variable domain in full, with the rest retrieved from reference TRBV29-1 and TRBJ1-2, is SAVISQKPSRDICQRGTSLTIQCQVDSQVTMMFWYRQQPGQSLTLIATANQGSEATYESGFVIDKFPISRPNLTFSTLTVSNMSPEDSSIYLCSVEKGQRSYGYTFGSGTRLTVV.

This clone was found once. The CDR3: CASSLGMQGGGTEAFF. The CDR3 DNA reads TGTGCCAGCAGCTTGGGAATGCAGGGCGGTGGGACTGAAGCTTTCTTT. The chain uses TRBV5-4 and TRBJ1-1; maybe TRBD1 (5 bases). The CDR3 runs 16 residues. Germline V gene lookup returns CDR1 SGHNT and CDR2 YYREEE (reference sequence). V was cut by 0 bases and J by 5 bases, with 17 bases left in between.

This clone was seen more than once but under ten times. The chain employs TRBV18 and TRBJ1-2; D remains unclear. The CDR3 spans 15 residues. CDR1 is KGHSH, CDR2 LQKENI, per germline. V was trimmed by 0 bases and J by 4 bases, leaving 12 bases between them. The CDR3 nucleotides read TGTGCCAGCTCACCACCGCAGGAAGGAGGCTATGGCTACACCTTC. This sequence encodes CASSPPQEGGYGYTF.

This clone was detected many times. The V call is TRBV11-2, the J call TRBJ2-7; TRBD2 matches at 10 bases. Unmatched junction bases numbered 6, after V lost 1 base and J lost 3 bases. CDR3 size: 16 residues. Germline CDR1 reads SGHAT; CDR2 reads FQNNGV. The CDR3 nucleotides read TGTGCCAGCAGCTTAGCCTCTAGCGGGAGTATCTACGAGCAGTACTTC. Its protein product is CASSLASSGSIYEQYF.

The chain is built from TRBV18 and TRBJ2-5; the D is unclear. Germline loops: CDR1 KGHSH, CDR2 LQKENI. CDR3 size: 15 residues. Trimming took off 3 bases at V and 0 bases at J, with 11 bases between the two ends. The CDR3 region is CASSPLRSNQETQYF. In nucleotides, the CDR3 is TGTGCCAGCTCACCCTTGAGAAGTAACCAAGAGACCCAGTACTTC.

The J gene is TRBJ1-5, the V gene TRBV28, with a weak D call TRBD1 (5 bases). V lost 5 bases, J lost 4 bases, and 18 bases lay in between. This CDR3 comprises 16 residues. CDR1 and CDR2 from the germline V gene are MDHEN and SYDVKM. The CDR3 region is CASSPPQVRRNQPQHF. CDR3 coding DNA: TGTGCCAGCAGTCCGCCACAGGTCCGGAGAAATCAGCCCCAGCATTTT.

This clone appeared a single time. The chain joins TRBV19 to TRBJ1-2; 9 bases are a match to TRBD1. The CDR3 totals 12 residues. Unmatched junction bases numbered 3, after V lost 7 bases and J lost 6 bases. Germline CDR1 is LNHDA and CDR2 is SQIVND (reference sequence). The CDR3 region has the DNA TGTGCCAGTACCGGGGACAGGGATGGCTACACCTTC. It is translated as CASTGDRDGYTF.

The V gene is TRBV14, the J gene TRBJ2-1; D ambiguous. Trimming shortened V by 2 bases and J by 9 bases, and 11 bases separated the two germline ends. This CDR3 has 13 residues. Germline V CDR1 and CDR2: SGHDN, FVKESK. CDR3 nucleotides: TGTGCCAGCAGCCAAAGTTGGGCGACTGAGCAGTTCTTC. The encoded protein is CASSQSWATEQFF.

This rearrangement joins TRBV30 to TRBJ1-1; unclear D gene. The CDR3 is 10 amino acids. Germline V gene data show CDR1 as GTSNPN and CDR2 as SVGIG (reference sequence). V gave up 7 bases and J gave up 6 bases, with 9 bases separating them. The CDR3 DNA sequence: TGTGCCTCCCAAGGAGCTGAAGCTTTCTTT. This codes for CASQGAEAFF.

This clone was counted only a few times. The genes are TRBV5-6 and TRBJ1-6, with 8 bases aligning to TRBD1. V shed 2 bases and J 9 bases; nucleotides not matched to a gene: 4. Germline V gives CDR1 SGHDT, CDR2 YYEEEE. This CDR3 contains 14 residues. CDR3 DNA sequence: TGTGCCAGCAGCTTACAGGGGGGATTTTCACCCCTCCACTTT. It encodes CASSLQGGFSPLHF.

Here the CDR3 reads CASSLINQEAYEQYF. As DNA, the CDR3 is TGCGCCAGCAGCTTAATCAATCAGGAGGCCTACGAGCAGTACTTC. V is TRBV5-1 and J is TRBJ2-7, with a tentative D call TRBD2 (5 bases). CDR1 and CDR2 (germline): SGHRS, YFSETQ. The CDR3 covers 15 residues. V was pared by 2 bases and J by 2 bases, with 14 bases between.

The chain links TRBV5-1 to TRBJ2-1; TRBD2 is a possible D gene (7 bases). Germline V gives CDR1 SGHRS, CDR2 YFSETQ. CDR3 length: 15 residues. V lost 4 bases to trimming and J lost 10 bases, with 21 bases between them. The DNA of the CDR3 is TGCGCCAGCAGCCGGGGGGCGGGAGTGTCGGAGGAGCAGTTCTTC. The encoded protein is CASSRGAGVSEEQFF.

The chain carries TRBV14 and TRBJ1-2; TRBD1 might be the D (5 bases). V was cut by 2 bases and J by 5 bases, with 12 bases left in between. CDR1 and CDR2 (germline): SGHDN, FVKESK. The CDR3 runs to 14 residues. The CDR3 here is CASSQQPGNYGYTF. CDR3 DNA sequence: TGTGCCAGCAGCCAACAGCCAGGGAATTATGGCTACACCTTC.

This rearrangement joins TRBV30 to TRBJ1-6, with 8 bases lining up with TRBD1. Germline V lookup: CDR1 GTSNPN, CDR2 SVGIG (reference sequence). The V segment lost 4 bases and the J segment 0 bases; nucleotides outside the gene matches: 5. The CDR3 totals 16 residues. The CDR3 spells CAWIRQGSSYNSPLHF. DNA for the CDR3: TGTGCCTGGATCAGACAGGGGAGCTCCTATAATTCACCCCTCCACTTT.